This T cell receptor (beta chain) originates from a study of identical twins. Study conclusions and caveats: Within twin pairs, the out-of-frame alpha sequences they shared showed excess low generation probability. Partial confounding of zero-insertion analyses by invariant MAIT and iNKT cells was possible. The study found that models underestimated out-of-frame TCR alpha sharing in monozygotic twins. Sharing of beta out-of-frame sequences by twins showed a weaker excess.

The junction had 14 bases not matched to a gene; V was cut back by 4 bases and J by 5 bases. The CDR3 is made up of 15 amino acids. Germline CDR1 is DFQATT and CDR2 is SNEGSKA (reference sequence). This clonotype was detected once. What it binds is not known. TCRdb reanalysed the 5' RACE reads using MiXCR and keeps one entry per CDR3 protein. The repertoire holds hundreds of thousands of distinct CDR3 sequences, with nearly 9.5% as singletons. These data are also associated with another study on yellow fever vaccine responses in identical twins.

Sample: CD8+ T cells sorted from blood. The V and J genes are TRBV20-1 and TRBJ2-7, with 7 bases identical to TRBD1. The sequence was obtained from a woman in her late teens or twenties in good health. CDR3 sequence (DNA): TGCAGTGCTACCCCCGAAAACAGGGGTTACGACGAGCAGTACTTC. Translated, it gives CSATPENRGYDEQYF.